The clone carrying this T cell receptor beta chain has ten or more counts. Its antigen remains unknown. These data are taken from a study of molecular identifiers for immune sequencing clone quantification. V shed 0 bases and J shed 6 bases, with 9 bases lying between them. Germline V lookup: CDR1 SEHNR, CDR2 FQNEAQ (reference sequence). The CDR3 totals 13 residues. Bulk libraries came from a prior protocol with listed TCR primers. TCRdb analysed the PCR reads with MiXCR anew, one entry per CDR3 protein. This sample has 400,000 to 600,000 distinct CDR3 sequences, with about a fifth found just once. Libraries from naive CD8 cells were generated from roughly 18,000 to 920,000 sorted cells (with 10%, 30% or 50% RNA). Study observations and caveats: Spiked-in Jurkat TCR RNA corresponding to one cell was reported as detectable against 1 million or so naive cells.

J is TRBJ2-7 and V is TRBV7-9; D not resolved. The source of this sequence is a human donor in good health. Some libraries in this study had Jurkat cell RNA spiked in. The sequenced material came from naive CD8+ T cells from blood, with Jurkat cell RNA spiked in. Subset in this sample: FACS-sorted CD8+CD4-CCR7+CD45RA+ naive T cells. The CDR3 nucleotides are TGTGCCAGCAGCTTAGCGGCTAGTGGCGAGCAGTACTTC. As protein: CASSLAASGEQYF.